These T cell receptor beta chains were read from a single sample in a study of OX40 agonist ivuxolimab in advanced cancers. The table came from immunoSEQ multiplex PCR; TCRdb's copy has only in-frame clones and leaves some out. The data contain around 25,000 clones, roughly 85% of them singletons. The specimen comprised CD4+ or CD8+ T cells sorted from blood, sampled in a trial of the OX40 agonist ivuxolimab. These receptors were obtained from an adult with an advanced solid tumor such as melanoma, head and neck, liver or kidney cancer. Both conserved end residues are part of each CDR3. The D gene is left open where the match is weak. Rows may omit the clone size; those that give it use once, few, many or a size class.

clone size: few; D gene: .; J gene: TRBJ2-3; V gene: TRBV7-2; CDR3 length: 11; CDR3 protein: CASSYTDTQYF
clone size: .; D gene: .; J gene: TRBJ2-5; V gene: TRBV30; CDR3 length: 13; CDR3 protein: CAWSEQPLGGQYF
clone size: few; D gene: .; J gene: TRBJ2-4; V gene: TRBV29-1; CDR3 length: 14; CDR3 protein: CSAQPGVAKNIQYF
clone size: .; D gene: .; J gene: TRBJ2-3; V gene: TRBV9; CDR3 length: 15; CDR3 protein: CASSVGPQSTDTQYF
clone size: .; D gene: .; J gene: TRBJ1-4; V gene: TRBV15; CDR3 length: 17; CDR3 protein: CATSRGQAVTTNEKLFF
clone size: few; D gene: .; J gene: TRBJ1-2; V gene: TRBV2; CDR3 length: 10; CDR3 protein: CASSGAGNTF
clone size: .; D gene: TRBD2; J gene: TRBJ2-1; V gene: TRBV4-1; CDR3 length: 17; CDR3 protein: CASSPMFPSGAGTKGFF
clone size: .; D gene: .; J gene: TRBJ1-5; V gene: TRBV6-6; CDR3 length: 15; CDR3 protein: CASSYLDGSNQPQHF
clone size: once; D gene: .; J gene: TRBJ2-2; V gene: TRBV11-2; CDR3 length: 14; CDR3 protein: CASSPRGATGELFF
clone size: .; D gene: .; J gene: TRBJ2-6; V gene: TRBV2; CDR3 length: 15; CDR3 protein: CASSALTGPQGVLTF
clone size: .; D gene: .; J gene: TRBJ2-7; V gene: TRBV7-9; CDR3 length: 15; CDR3 protein: CASSQGSQGPYEQYF
clone size: few; D gene: .; J gene: TRBJ2-2; V gene: TRBV9; CDR3 length: 13; CDR3 protein: CASSVAGTGELFF
clone size: .; D gene: TRBD2; J gene: TRBJ2-7; V gene: TRBV4-3; CDR3 length: 15; CDR3 protein: CASSPGTSGIYEQYF
clone size: .; D gene: TRBD1; J gene: TRBJ1-1; V gene: TRBV5-1; CDR3 length: 15; CDR3 protein: CASSLRQGQNTEAFF
clone size: .; D gene: .; J gene: TRBJ1-1; V gene: TRBV6-1; CDR3 length: 12; CDR3 protein: CASSELVYEAFF